This T cell receptor (beta chain) was observed in a study of regulatory T cells in long-lasting Graves disease. HTBI primers from iRepertoire and Arm-PCR of CDR3 regions yielded the TCR beta libraries. TCRdb redid the calling of the multiplex PCR reads with MiXCR, one entry per CDR3 protein. The sample has about 460,000 distinct CDR3 sequences, around 15% seen once; the top ten hold approximately 17%. The sample's time point: newly diagnosed GD, antithyroid drugs for less than 3 months. From PBMCs, RNA was extracted and then used to make the TCR library. American Thyroid Association guidelines served as the basis for diagnosing Graves' disease. This clonotype was recorded many times. The CDR3 runs to 15 residues. The germline CDR1 and CDR2 sequences are MDHEN and SYDVKM. Trimming removed 3 bases at V and 4 bases at J, with 15 bases between. Another study also made use of these data, one on T cells in Graves' hyperthyroidism and ophthalmopathy.

The sample consisted of peripheral blood mononuclear cells (PBMCs), taken at new diagnosis, from a patient treated with antithyroid drugs. The J gene is TRBJ1-2, the V gene TRBV28; perhaps TRBD1 as D (5 bases). This TCR came from a woman in her forties or fifties with Graves disease. CDR3 sequence reads: CASSLNRPSPYGYTF. The CDR3 coding sequence is TGTGCCAGCAGTTTGAACAGGCCTTCCCCCTATGGCTACACCTTC.